These 8 T cell receptor beta chains were all obtained from the same sample, sequenced in a study of T cells in tumors after PD-1 blockade. This table comes from immunoSEQ multiplex PCR, and its TCRdb copy is limited to in-frame clones, with some not included. Among roughly 48,000 clones listed, 81% were seen once. The sample consisted of PBMCs, taken before anti-PD-1 treatment. The source is a human donor with basal cell carcinoma.

V is TRBV7-9 and J is TRBJ2-1; D is uncertain. Germline V CDR1 and CDR2: SEHNR, FQNEAQ (reference sequence). CDR3 size: 13 residues. Trimming cost V 1 base and J 7 bases, with 8 bases left between them. Written as DNA, the CDR3 is TGTGCCAGCAGCTTAGACCCTATTAATGAGCAGTTCTTC. This codes for CASSLDPINEQFF.

V is TRBV10-1 and J is TRBJ2-6; tentative D call: TRBD1 (6 bases). CDR1 and CDR2 from the germline V gene are WNHNN and SYGVQD (reference sequence). This CDR3 comprises 20 residues. The ends were cut back, 0 bases at V and 0 bases at J, with 18 bases in the middle. The CDR3 protein is CASSESRGGQHHSGANVLTF. The CDR3 region has the DNA TGCGCCAGCAGTGAGTCGAGAGGAGGACAGCACCACTCTGGGGCCAACGTCCTGACTTTC.

This chain uses TRBV9 with TRBJ1-6, with D unresolved. With 4 bases removed from V and 9 bases from J, the gap between germline ends came to 14 bases. Germline assignment: CDR1 SGDLS and CDR2 YYNGEE. This CDR3 region has 14 residues. This CDR3 is CASSTDGVGSPLHF. CDR3 nucleotides: TGTGCCAGCAGCACTGACGGGGTGGGTTCACCCCTCCACTTT.

The genes are TRBV5-1 and TRBJ2-7; D possibly uses TRBD1 or TRBD2 (5 bases each). This CDR3 has 14 residues. The V end lost 3 bases, the J end lost 6 bases, and 16 bases lay between the germline ends. The V gene's germline CDR1 is SGHRS and CDR2 YFSETQ. The CDR3 bases are TGCGCCAGCAGCTCCGGGACCCCCGGTGGCGAGCAGTACTTC. Translated: CASSSGTPGGEQYF.

The chain employs TRBV5-4 and TRBJ2-7, with D uncertain. Germline CDR1 SGHNT, CDR2 YYREEE (reference sequence). The germline V and J ends were trimmed by 4 bases and 5 bases, with 13 bases remaining between them. The CDR3 consists of 13 residues. CDR3 protein: CASSPGSGDEQYF. CDR3 sequence (DNA): TGTGCCAGCAGCCCCGGGTCGGGCGACGAGCAGTACTTC. Combining the CDR3 with reference TRBV5-4 and TRBJ2-7 gives the whole variable domain ETGVTQSPTHLIKTRGQQVTLRCSSQSGHNTVSWYQQALGQGPQFIFQYYREEENGRGNFPPRFSGLQFPNYSSELNVNALELDDSALYLCASSPGSGDEQYFGPGTRLTVT.

The CDR3 bases are TGTGCCAGCAGCGCCGCGACAGGGGGCCCCGGGACTAATGAAAAACTGTTTTTT. Protein: CASSAATGGPGTNEKLFF. V is TRBV7-6 and J is TRBJ1-4, with TRBD1 identical over 10 bases. V shed 5 bases, J shed 2 bases, and the junction held 11 bases outside the gene matches. Per germline, CDR1 SGHVS and CDR2 FNYEAQ. The CDR3 is 18 residues long.

The genes are TRBV19 and TRBJ1-5; 11 bases match TRBD1. Germline loops: CDR1 LNHDA, CDR2 SQIVND (reference sequence). CDR3 length equals 16 residues. The V segment lost 5 bases and the J segment 0 bases; nucleotides outside the gene matches: 3. The CDR3 spells CASSAGTGGSNQPQHF. CDR3 bases: TGTGCCAGTAGTGCCGGGACAGGGGGTAGCAATCAGCCCCAGCATTTT.

V usage is TRBV7-8 and J usage is TRBJ1-1; the D gene is possibly TRBD1 (5 bases). The V and J ends lost 5 bases and 1 base respectively, with 11 bases between them. The CDR3 loop spans 14 amino acids. In germline, CDR1 is SGHVS, CDR2 FQNEAQ. Here the CDR3 DNA reads TGTGCCAGCAGCCCACTGACAGAGAACACTGAAGCTTTCTTT. Translated: CASSPLTENTEAFF.